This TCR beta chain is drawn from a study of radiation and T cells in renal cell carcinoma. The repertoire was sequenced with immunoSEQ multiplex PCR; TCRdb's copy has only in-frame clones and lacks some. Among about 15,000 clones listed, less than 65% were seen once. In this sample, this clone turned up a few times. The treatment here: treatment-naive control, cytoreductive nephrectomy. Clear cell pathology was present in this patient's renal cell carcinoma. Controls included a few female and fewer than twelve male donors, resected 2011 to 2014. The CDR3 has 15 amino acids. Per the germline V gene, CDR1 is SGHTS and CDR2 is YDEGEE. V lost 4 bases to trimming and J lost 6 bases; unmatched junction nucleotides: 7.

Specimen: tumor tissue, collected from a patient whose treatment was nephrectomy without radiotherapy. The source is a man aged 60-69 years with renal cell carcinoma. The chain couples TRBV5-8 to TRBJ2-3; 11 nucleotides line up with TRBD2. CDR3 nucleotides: TGTGCCAGCAGCGCGGGACTAGCGGTCCGGGATACGCAGTATTTT. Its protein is CASSAGLAVRDTQYF.